This TCR beta chain appears in the sequencing data of a study of blood T cells in healthy people across ages. The CDR3 has 15 amino acids. V was trimmed by 5 bases and J by 2 bases, leaving 15 bases between them. Findings and limits, study-wide: Long-lived donors exceeded aged donors in naive CD4+ cells and diversity.

Healthy Caucasian individuals from Russia aged 6 to 90 were enrolled as donors. Every sample gave at least 6 micrograms of total RNA when it was extracted. This clonotype appeared a few times. Its target is unknown. Primed by a sample-barcoded 5' primer and a J-beta primer mix, a second PCR proceeded for about 6 to 11 cycles. MiXCR, applied by TCRdb to the 5' RACE reads, yields one record per CDR3 protein. The data contain 800,000 to 950,000 distinct CDR3 sequences, around 46% of them singletons. The sequenced sample was blood. The TCR comes from a man aged 25 to 45 in good health. The chain is built from TRBV12-3 or TRBV12-4 and TRBJ1-2; TRBD1 might be the D (5 bases). The CDR3 is CASSVRQGLNYGYTF. For the CDR3, the DNA is TGTGCCAGCAGTGTCCGTCAGGGCCTAAACTATGGCTACACCTTC.